This T cell receptor beta chain was identified in a study of identical twins. Overall study findings and caveats: Reduced insertions were recorded for abundant cord blood beta clonotypes, with no such pattern in memory repertoires.

The authors used template switching to add a universal primer site and gave cDNA unique molecular identifiers. TCRdb passed the 5' RACE reads through MiXCR, listing each CDR3 protein once. The sample holds a few hundred thousand distinct CDR3 sequences, roughly 8.6% seen once. V lost 2 bases to trimming and J lost 9 bases; unmatched junction nucleotides: 13. Germline V gene sequence: CDR1 SGHKS, CDR2 YYEKEE (reference sequence). This CDR3 region has 16 residues. This clonotype was picked up many times. What it binds is not known. A further study also used this sample, focusing on yellow fever vaccine responses in identical twins.

The receptor's source is a woman aged 18-30 years in good health. The chain links TRBV5-5 to TRBJ2-1, with TRBD2 matching 8 bases. The sequenced sample was memory (CD45RO+) T cells sorted from blood. The CDR3 coding sequence is TGTGCCAGCAGCTTTGTTCCGGGAGGGATGCCAGTTGAGCAGTTCTTC. Amino acid sequence: CASSFVPGGMPVEQFF.